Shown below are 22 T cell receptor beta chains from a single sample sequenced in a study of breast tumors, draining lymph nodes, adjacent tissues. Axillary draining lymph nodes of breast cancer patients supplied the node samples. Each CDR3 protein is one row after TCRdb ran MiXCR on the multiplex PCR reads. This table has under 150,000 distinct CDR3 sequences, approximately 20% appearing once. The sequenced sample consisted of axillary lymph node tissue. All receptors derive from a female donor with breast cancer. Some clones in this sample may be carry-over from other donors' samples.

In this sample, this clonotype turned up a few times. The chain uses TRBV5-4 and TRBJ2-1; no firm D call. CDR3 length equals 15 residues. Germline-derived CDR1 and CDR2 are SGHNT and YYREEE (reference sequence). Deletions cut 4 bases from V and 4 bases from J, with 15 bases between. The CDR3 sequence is CASSEASNPYNEQFF. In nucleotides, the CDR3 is TGTGCCAGCAGCGAGGCTTCCAACCCTTACAATGAGCAGTTCTTC.

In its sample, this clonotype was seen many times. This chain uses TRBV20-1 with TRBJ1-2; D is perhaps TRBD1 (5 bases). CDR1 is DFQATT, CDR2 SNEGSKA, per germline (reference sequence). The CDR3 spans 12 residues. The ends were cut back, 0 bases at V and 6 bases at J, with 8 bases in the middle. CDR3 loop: CSARERGDGYTF. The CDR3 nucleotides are TGCAGTGCTAGAGAAAGAGGGGATGGCTACACCTTC.

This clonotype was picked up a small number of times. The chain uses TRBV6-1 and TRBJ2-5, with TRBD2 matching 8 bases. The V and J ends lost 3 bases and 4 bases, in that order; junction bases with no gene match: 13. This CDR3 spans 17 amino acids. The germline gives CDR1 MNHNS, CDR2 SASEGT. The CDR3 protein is CASSEGGLAGRRETQYF. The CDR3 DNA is TGTGCCAGCAGTGAGGGGGGGTTAGCGGGAAGGCGAGAGACCCAGTACTTC.

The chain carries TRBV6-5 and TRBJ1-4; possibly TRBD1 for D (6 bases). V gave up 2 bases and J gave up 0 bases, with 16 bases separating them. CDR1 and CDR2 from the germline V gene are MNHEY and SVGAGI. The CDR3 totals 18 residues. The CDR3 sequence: CASSYLRGGGATNEKLFF. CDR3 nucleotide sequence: TGTGCCAGCAGTTACCTGCGGGGAGGGGGAGCAACTAATGAAAAACTGTTTTTT.

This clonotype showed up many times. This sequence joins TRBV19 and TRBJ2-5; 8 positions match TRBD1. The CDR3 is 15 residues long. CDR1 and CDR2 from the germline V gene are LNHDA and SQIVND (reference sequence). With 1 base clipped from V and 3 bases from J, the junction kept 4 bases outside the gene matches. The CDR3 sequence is CASSIGGTGEETQYF. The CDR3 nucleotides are TGTGCCAGTAGTATAGGTGGGACAGGAGAAGAGACCCAGTACTTC.

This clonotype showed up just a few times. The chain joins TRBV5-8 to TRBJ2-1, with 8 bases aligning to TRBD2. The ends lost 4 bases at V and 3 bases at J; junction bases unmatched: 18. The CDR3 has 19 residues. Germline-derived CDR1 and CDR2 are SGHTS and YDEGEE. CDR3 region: CASSSRGTSGRSGYNEQFF. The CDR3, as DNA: TGTGCCAGCAGCAGCAGGGGCACTAGCGGCCGGTCGGGCTACAATGAGCAGTTCTTC.

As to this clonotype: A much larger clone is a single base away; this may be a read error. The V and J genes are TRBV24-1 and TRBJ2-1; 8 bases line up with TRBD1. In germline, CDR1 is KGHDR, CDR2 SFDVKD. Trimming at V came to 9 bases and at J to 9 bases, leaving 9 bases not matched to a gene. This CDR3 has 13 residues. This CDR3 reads CATGVVQGAEQFF. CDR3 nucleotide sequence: TGTGCCACCGGTGTTGTCCAGGGGGCTGAGCAGTTCTTC.

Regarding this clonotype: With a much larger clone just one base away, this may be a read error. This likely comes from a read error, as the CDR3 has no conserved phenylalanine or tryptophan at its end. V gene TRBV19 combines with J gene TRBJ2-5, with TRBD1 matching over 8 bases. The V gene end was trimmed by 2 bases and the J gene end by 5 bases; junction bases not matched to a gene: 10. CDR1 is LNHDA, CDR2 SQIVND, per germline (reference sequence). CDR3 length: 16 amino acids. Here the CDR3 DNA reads TGTGCCAGTAGTATATGGGCCGGACAGGGACTTGAGACCCAGTACCTC. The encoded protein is CASSIWAGQGLETQYL.

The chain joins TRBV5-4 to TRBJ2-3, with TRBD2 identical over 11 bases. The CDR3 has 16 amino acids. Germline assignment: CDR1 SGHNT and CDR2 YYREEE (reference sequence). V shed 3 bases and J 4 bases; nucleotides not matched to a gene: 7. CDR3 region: CASSSRLAGPADTQYF. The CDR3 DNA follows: TGTGCCAGCAGCTCGAGACTAGCGGGACCCGCAGATACGCAGTATTTT.

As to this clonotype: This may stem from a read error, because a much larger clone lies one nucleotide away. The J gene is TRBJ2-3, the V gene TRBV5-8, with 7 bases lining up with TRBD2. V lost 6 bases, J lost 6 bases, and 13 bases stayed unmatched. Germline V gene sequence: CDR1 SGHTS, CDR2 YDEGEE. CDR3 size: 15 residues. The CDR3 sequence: CASTRAGIDQDTQYF. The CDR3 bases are TGTGCCAGCACAAGAGCGGGAATAGATCAGGATACGCAGTATTTT.

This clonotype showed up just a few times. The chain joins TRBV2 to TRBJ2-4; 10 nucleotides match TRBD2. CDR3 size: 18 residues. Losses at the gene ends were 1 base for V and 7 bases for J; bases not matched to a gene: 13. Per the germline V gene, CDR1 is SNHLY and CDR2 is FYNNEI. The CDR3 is CASSEVMLAGETGNIQYF. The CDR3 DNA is TGTGCCAGCAGTGAAGTTATGCTAGCGGGAGAAACGGGGAACATTCAGTACTTC. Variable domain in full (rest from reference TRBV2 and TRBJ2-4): EPEVTQTPSHQVTQMGQEVILRCVPISNHLYFYWYRQILGQKVEFLVSFYNNEISEKSEIFDDQFSVERPDGSNFTLKIRSTKLEDSAMYFCASSEVMLAGETGNIQYFGAGTRLSVL.

The CDR3 region is CASSRNRDTYEQYF. The CDR3 nucleotides are TGTGCCAGCAGTCGGAACCGGGACACCTACGAGCAGTACTTC. This chain connects TRBV27 to TRBJ2-7, with a tentative D call TRBD1 (6 bases). V was shortened by 5 bases and J by 2 bases, with 13 bases between the two germline ends. CDR3 size: 14 residues. Germline-derived CDR1 and CDR2 are MNHEY and SMNVEV (reference sequence).

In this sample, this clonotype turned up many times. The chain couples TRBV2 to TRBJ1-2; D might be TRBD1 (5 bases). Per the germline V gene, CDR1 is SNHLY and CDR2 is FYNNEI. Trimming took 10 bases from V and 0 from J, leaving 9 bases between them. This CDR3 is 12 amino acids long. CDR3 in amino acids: CAIDRANYGYTF. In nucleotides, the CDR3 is TGTGCCATCGACAGAGCTAACTATGGCTACACCTTC.

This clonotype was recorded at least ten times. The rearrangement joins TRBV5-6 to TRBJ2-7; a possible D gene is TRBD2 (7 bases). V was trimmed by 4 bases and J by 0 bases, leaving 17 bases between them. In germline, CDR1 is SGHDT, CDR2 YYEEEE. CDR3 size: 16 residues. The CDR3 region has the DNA TGTGCCAGCAGCCCTCTAGGGGGGGAAGGCTCCTACGAGCAGTACTTC. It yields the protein CASSPLGGEGSYEQYF.

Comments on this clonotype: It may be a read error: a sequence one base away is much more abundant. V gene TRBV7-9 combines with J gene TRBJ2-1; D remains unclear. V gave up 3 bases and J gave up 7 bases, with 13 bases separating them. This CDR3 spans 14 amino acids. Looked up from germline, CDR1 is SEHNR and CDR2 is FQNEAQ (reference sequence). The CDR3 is CASSFSVSRNEQFF. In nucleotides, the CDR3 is TGTGCCAGCAGCTTTTCAGTTTCACGGAATGAGCAGTTCTTC.

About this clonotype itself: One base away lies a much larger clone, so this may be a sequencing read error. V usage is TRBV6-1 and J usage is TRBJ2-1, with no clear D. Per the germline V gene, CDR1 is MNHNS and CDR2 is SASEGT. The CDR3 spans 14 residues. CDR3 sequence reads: CASTETVTGYEQFF. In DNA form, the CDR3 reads TGTGCCAGCACTGAAACGGTTACTGGGTATGAGCAGTTCTTC.

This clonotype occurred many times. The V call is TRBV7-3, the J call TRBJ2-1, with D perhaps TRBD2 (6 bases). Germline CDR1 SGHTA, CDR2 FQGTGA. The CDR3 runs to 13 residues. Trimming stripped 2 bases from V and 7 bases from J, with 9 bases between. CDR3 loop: CASSLGGSNEQFF. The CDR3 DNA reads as TGTGCCAGCAGCTTAGGGGGGAGTAATGAGCAGTTCTTC.

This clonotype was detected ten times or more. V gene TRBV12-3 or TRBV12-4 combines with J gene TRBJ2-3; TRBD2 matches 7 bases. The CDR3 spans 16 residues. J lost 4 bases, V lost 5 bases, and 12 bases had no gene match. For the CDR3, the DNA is TGTGCCAGCAGTCCCCGCAGCGGGAACATCGCAGATACGCAGTATTTT. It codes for CASSPRSGNIADTQYF.

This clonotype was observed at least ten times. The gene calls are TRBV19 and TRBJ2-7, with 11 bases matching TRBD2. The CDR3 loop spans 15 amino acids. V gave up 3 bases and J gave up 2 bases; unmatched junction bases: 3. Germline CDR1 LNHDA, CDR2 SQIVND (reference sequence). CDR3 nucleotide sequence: TGTGCCAGTAGTATGGGACTAGCGGACCCCTACGAGCAGTACTTC. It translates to CASSMGLADPYEQYF.

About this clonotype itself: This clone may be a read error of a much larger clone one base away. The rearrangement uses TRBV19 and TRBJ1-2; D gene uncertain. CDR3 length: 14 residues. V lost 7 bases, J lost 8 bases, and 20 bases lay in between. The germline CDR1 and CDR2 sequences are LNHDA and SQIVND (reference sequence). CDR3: CASMTWTGISGYTF. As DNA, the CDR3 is TGTGCCAGTATGACCTGGACGGGGATATCGGGCTACACCTTC.

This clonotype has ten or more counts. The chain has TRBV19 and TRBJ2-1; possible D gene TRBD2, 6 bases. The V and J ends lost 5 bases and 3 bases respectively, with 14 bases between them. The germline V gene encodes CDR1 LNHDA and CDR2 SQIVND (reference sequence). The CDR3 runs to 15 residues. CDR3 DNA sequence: TGTGCCAGTAGTCCGACTAGTAAGGGCTACAATGAGCAGTTCTTC. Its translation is CASSPTSKGYNEQFF.

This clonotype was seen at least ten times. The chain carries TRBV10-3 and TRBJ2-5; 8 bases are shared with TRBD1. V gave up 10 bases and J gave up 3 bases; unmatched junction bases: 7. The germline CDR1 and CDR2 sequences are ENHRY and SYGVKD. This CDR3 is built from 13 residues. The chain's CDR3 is CANQQDREETQYF. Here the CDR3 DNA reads TGTGCCAACCAGCAGGACAGGGAAGAGACCCAGTACTTC.